These T cell receptor beta chains were read from a single sample in a study of control samples from healthy donors and cancer patients. Libraries were prepared by immunoSEQ multiplex PCR; TCRdb keeps only in-frame clonotypes and omits some of them. The sample gives some 120,000 clones, over 75% of which show up once; less than 1.5% is in the top ten. Sequenced sample: PBMCs. These receptors originate from a woman aged 45-60 years with colorectal cancer. Each CDR3 is given with its conserved first and last residue. A D gene is named only where the DNA matches it firmly. The listing skips clone size in some rows; elsewhere it reads once, few, many or a size class.

J: TRBJ1-1; D: NA; V: TRBV28; size: NA; CDR3: CASTMGGRTGNTEAFF; DNA: TGTGCCAGCACTATGGGGGGGCGGACGGGGAACACTGAAGCTTTCTTT
J: TRBJ1-6; D: TRBD1; V: TRBV10-3; size: NA; CDR3: CAITGDREVSPLHF; DNA: TGTGCCATCACCGGGGACAGGGAAGTTTCACCCCTCCACTTT
J: TRBJ2-3; D: TRBD2; V: TRBV5-1; size: once; CDR3: CASSWTPGLGSTDTQYF; DNA: TGCGCCAGCAGCTGGACGCCGGGACTAGGGAGCACAGATACGCAGTATTTT
J: TRBJ2-5; D: NA; V: TRBV18; size: NA; CDR3: CASSPNRGRETQYF; DNA: TGTGCCAGCTCACCAAACCGGGGCCGGGAGACCCAGTACTTC
J: TRBJ1-6; D: NA; V: TRBV21-1; size: NA; CDR3: CASSKDVADRGYSPLHF; DNA: TGTGCCAGCAGCAAAGATGTTGCGGACAGGGGTTATTCACCCCTCCACTTT
J: TRBJ2-5; D: TRBD2; V: TRBV19; size: NA; CDR3: CASSNGRLAGEETQYF; DNA: TGTGCCAGTAGTAATGGGAGACTAGCGGGAGAAGAGACCCAGTACTTC
J: TRBJ2-2; D: NA; V: TRBV7-3; size: NA; CDR3: CASSLRSRTEHGGELFF; DNA: TGTGCCAGCAGCTTAAGGTCCAGGACAGAGCACGGCGGGGAGCTGTTTTTT
J: TRBJ1-4; D: NA; V: TRBV19; size: NA; CDR3: CASSFTPGALEKLFF; DNA: TGTGCCAGTAGTTTTACTCCGGGTGCCTTGGAAAAACTGTTTTTT
J: TRBJ2-3; D: NA; V: TRBV5-8; size: NA; CDR3: CASGGRSTDTQYF; DNA: TGTGCCAGCGGCGGACGGAGCACAGATACGCAGTATTTT
J: TRBJ2-1; D: TRBD1; V: TRBV19; size: NA; CDR3: CASSERPGTGVGGNEQFF; DNA: TGTGCCAGTAGTGAACGTCCCGGGACAGGGGTCGGAGGGAATGAGCAGTTCTTC
J: TRBJ2-2; D: NA; V: TRBV7-2; size: NA; CDR3: CASSFQRGELFF; DNA: TGTGCCAGCAGCTTTCAGAGAGGGGAGCTGTTTTTT
J: TRBJ2-7; D: TRBD1; V: TRBV19; size: NA; CDR3: CASSTNRGRGAEQYF; DNA: TGTGCCAGTAGTACAAACAGGGGGCGCGGAGCCGAGCAGTACTTC
J: TRBJ2-7; D: TRBD2; V: TRBV13; size: NA; CDR3: CASSLRLAGGYEQYF; DNA: TGTGCCAGCAGCTTAAGACTAGCGGGGGGTTACGAGCAGTACTTC
J: TRBJ2-2; D: NA; V: TRBV5-1; size: few; CDR3: CASSWDGGELFF; DNA: TGCGCCAGCAGCTGGGACGGCGGGGAGCTGTTTTTT
J: TRBJ2-5; D: NA; V: TRBV14; size: NA; CDR3: CASSRGTVGETQYF; DNA: TGTGCCAGCAGCCGCGGGACAGTCGGGGAGACCCAGTACTTC
J: TRBJ1-1; D: NA; V: TRBV5-1; size: NA; CDR3: CASSLVVEGTEAFF; DNA: TGCGCCAGCAGCTTGGTCGTGGAGGGAACTGAAGCTTTCTTT
J: TRBJ1-2; D: NA; V: TRBV9; size: NA; CDR3: CASSVGGNYGYTF; DNA: TGTGCCAGCAGCGTAGGAGGTAACTATGGCTACACCTTC
J: TRBJ2-7; D: TRBD1; V: TRBV28; size: NA; CDR3: CASSLPGQGSYEQYF; DNA: TGTGCCAGCAGTTTACCCGGACAGGGCTCCTACGAGCAGTACTTC
J: TRBJ1-2; D: NA; V: TRBV6-6; size: NA; CDR3: CASSRGNYGYTF; DNA: TGTGCCAGCAGCCGGGGCAACTATGGCTACACCTTC
J: TRBJ2-6; D: NA; V: TRBV7-2; size: NA; CDR3: CASSLVGQSGANVLTF; DNA: TGTGCCAGCAGCTTAGTCGGACAATCTGGGGCCAACGTCCTGACTTTC
J: TRBJ1-3; D: NA; V: TRBV19; size: NA; CDR3: CASSIIEQGSGNTIYF; DNA: TGTGCCAGTAGTATCATCGAACAGGGTTCTGGAAACACCATATATTTT
J: TRBJ2-7; D: NA; V: TRBV2; size: once; CDR3: CASSGPYEQYF; DNA: TGTGCCAGCAGTGGACCCTACGAGCAGTACTTC
J: TRBJ1-1; D: NA; V: TRBV11-1; size: NA; CDR3: CASSLGGGYLGTEAFF; DNA: TGTGCCAGCAGCTTAGGCGGAGGGTATTTGGGCACTGAAGCTTTCTTT
J: TRBJ1-4; D: TRBD1; V: TRBV27; size: NA; CDR3: CASARGGEAEKLFF; DNA: TGTGCCAGCGCCAGGGGGGGTGAGGCTGAAAAACTGTTTTTT
J: TRBJ2-1; D: NA; V: TRBV5-1; size: NA; CDR3: CASSLVEGFGLFF; DNA: TGCGCCAGCAGCTTGGTAGAGGGTTTTGGTTTGTTCTTC
J: TRBJ2-5; D: TRBD2; V: TRBV5-1; size: NA; CDR3: CASSGIGLAGGQETQYF; DNA: TGCGCCAGCAGCGGAATTGGACTAGCGGGGGGGCAAGAGACCCAGTACTTC
J: TRBJ2-4; D: TRBD2; V: TRBV28; size: once; CDR3: CASSSRSGRTKNIQYF; DNA: TGTGCCAGCAGTTCGAGAAGCGGGAGGACGAAAAACATTCAGTACTTC
J: TRBJ2-2; D: NA; V: TRBV7-8; size: NA; CDR3: CASSFFGGLNTGELFF; DNA: TGTGCCAGCAGCTTTTTTGGGGGCCTGAACACCGGGGAGCTGTTTTTT
J: TRBJ1-4; D: NA; V: TRBV6-5; size: NA; CDR3: CASSLNAGREKLFF; DNA: TGTGCCAGCAGTCTAAACGCAGGACGGGAAAAACTGTTTTTT
J: TRBJ1-1; D: NA; V: TRBV7-3; size: NA; CDR3: CASSLSVNTEAFF; DNA: TGTGCCAGCAGCTTAAGTGTTAACACTGAAGCTTTCTTT
J: TRBJ1-1; D: NA; V: TRBV15; size: NA; CDR3: CATSRVGFGGMNTEAFF; DNA: TGTGCCACCAGCAGGGTGGGGTTCGGGGGGATGAACACTGAAGCTTTCTTT
J: TRBJ1-5; D: TRBD1; V: TRBV7-2; size: NA; CDR3: CASSSRQGDQPQHF; DNA: TGTGCCAGCAGCTCCAGACAGGGGGATCAGCCCCAGCATTTT
J: TRBJ2-6; D: NA; V: TRBV5-1; size: NA; CDR3: CASSFEGSGANVLTF; DNA: TGCGCCAGCAGCTTTGAAGGCTCTGGGGCCAACGTCCTGACTTTC
J: TRBJ1-1; D: NA; V: TRBV10-2; size: NA; CDR3: CASSEQGGTEAFF; DNA: TGCGCCAGCAGTGAACAGGGAGGAACTGAAGCTTTCTTT
J: TRBJ2-4; D: NA; V: TRBV6-5; size: NA; CDR3: CASSPASSKNIQYF; DNA: TGTGCCAGCAGCCCGGCCTCCTCCAAAAACATTCAGTACTTC
J: TRBJ2-2; D: NA; V: TRBV6-5; size: once; CDR3: CASNTGNANTGELFF; DNA: TGTGCCAGCAACACAGGCAACGCGAACACCGGGGAGCTGTTTTTT